What follows describes a single TCR beta chain. Its antigen is not identified. Primers: 60 Vbeta forward and 13 Jbeta reverse. Sequencing used immunoSEQ multiplex PCR; TCRdb keeps in-frame clones, though not all of them. Of 63,000 or so clones listed, around 72% were seen once; the top ten hold approximately 7.8%. The sample originates from a study of cytomegalovirus exposure and HLA in healthy donors. Study-wide findings and caveats: The study flagged about 150 TCR beta chains as cytomegalovirus-associated.

CDR1 SGHVS and CDR2 FNYEAQ come from the germline V gene. Between the trimmed V and J ends, which lost 2 bases and 3 bases, there was a span of 8 bases. This CDR3 comprises 14 residues. The source is a woman in her twenties or thirties in good health and CMV-seropositive. The sequenced sample consisted of PBMCs. The J gene is TRBJ1-5, the V gene TRBV7-6; the D gene is possibly TRBD1 (6 bases). The CDR3 sequence: CASSLWGLNQPQHF. The CDR3, as DNA: TGTGCCAGCAGCTTATGGGGGCTCAATCAGCCCCAGCATTTT.